The clone carrying this T cell receptor beta chain appeared once. A clone one base away is much larger, so this may be a read error. The source of the sample is a study of regulatory T cells in long-lasting Graves disease. The time point here: newly diagnosed GD, antithyroid drugs for less than 3 months. Making the TCR library involved RNA that had been extracted from PBMCs. V dropped 4 bases and J dropped 5; count of bases not matched to a gene: 7. Germline-derived CDR1 and CDR2 are SGHRS and YFSETQ. This CDR3 spans 15 amino acids. CDR3 regions were amplified by Arm-PCR using iRepertoire HTBI primers to build TCR beta libraries. Using its own MiXCR run on the multiplex PCR reads, TCRdb lists one record per CDR3 protein. The sample includes about 350,000 distinct CDR3 sequences, 15% to 20% of them seen just once. These data were likewise used in another study, on T cells in Graves' hyperthyroidism and ophthalmopathy.

Here the sequenced sample was peripheral blood mononuclear cells (PBMCs), taken at new diagnosis, from a patient treated with antithyroid drugs. The chain uses TRBV5-1 and TRBJ2-3, with 10 bases matching TRBD2. The receptor comes from a young woman with Graves disease. In DNA form, the CDR3 reads TGCGCCAGCAGCCTGACTAGCGGGTGGCAAGATACGCAGTATTTT. Amino acid sequence: CASSLTSGWQDTQYF.